What follows are 6 T cell receptor beta chains derived from one specimen sequenced in a study of identifying expanded T cells in peripheral blood (dated by TCRdb to 2018 to 2020). The library was built by means of the immunoSEQ multiplex PCR assay. TCRdb took this table from immuneACCESS and kept in-frame rearrangements with V and J called. Such tables lack part of the clones; where checked against another copy, unresolved V genes explain under half of the gap, and the rest is unexplained. Present in this sample are about 85,000 clones, 88% of which were seen just once. The top ten clonotypes cover 15% to 20% of the sample. The source material was blood. The receptors shown here come from a person aged 18 to 70 in good health.

This chain uses TRBV2 with TRBJ2-5, with D possibly matching TRBD2 (5 bases). Germline V gives CDR1 SNHLY, CDR2 FYNNEI. Trimming cost V 8 bases and J 3 bases, with 13 bases left between them. There are 13 residues in the CDR3. The CDR3 DNA is TGTGCCAGCTACCACCCGGGGAAAGAGACCCAGTACTTC. It codes for CASYHPGKETQYF. Using reference TRBV2 and TRBJ2-5 for the parts outside the CDR3, the full variable domain is EPEVTQTPSHQVTQMGQEVILRCVPISNHLYFYWYRQILGQKVEFLVSFYNNEISEKSEIFDDQFSVERPDGSNFTLKIRSTKLEDSAMYFCASYHPGKETQYFGPGTRLLVL.

The V and J genes are TRBV19 and TRBJ2-3; D is uncertain. Germline V lookup: CDR1 LNHDA, CDR2 SQIVND (reference sequence). Trimming cost V 1 base and J 2 bases, with 10 bases left between them. The CDR3 covers 15 residues. The DNA of the CDR3 is TGTGCCAGTAGTATAGTACGCAGGTCCACAGATACGCAGTATTTT. Encoded protein: CASSIVRRSTDTQYF.

This chain uses TRBV2 with TRBJ1-1; a weak D match, TRBD1 (5 bases). Looked up from germline, CDR1 is SNHLY and CDR2 is FYNNEI. The ends were cut back, 8 bases at V and 5 bases at J, with 21 bases in the middle. There are 15 residues in the CDR3. CDR3 residues: CASVEPGTSWTEAFF. Written as DNA, the CDR3 is TGTGCCAGCGTCGAACCAGGGACCTCGTGGACTGAAGCTTTCTTT.

This rearrangement joins TRBV5-4 to TRBJ2-5; D gene uncertain. V shed 1 base and J shed 5 bases, with 21 bases lying between them. The V gene's germline CDR1 is SGHNT and CDR2 YYREEE (reference sequence). The CDR3 consists of 17 residues. CDR3 sequence reads: CASSLIRNGRLSETQYF. The CDR3 bases are TGTGCCAGCAGCTTGATTCGAAACGGCCGCTTATCGGAGACCCAGTACTTC.

The chain is built from TRBV30 and TRBJ2-2, with D possibly called TRBD1 or TRBD2 (5 bases each). This CDR3 is 15 amino acids long. Germline CDR1 GTSNPN, CDR2 SVGIG (reference sequence). The V and J ends lost 0 bases and 5 bases respectively, with 13 bases between them. The CDR3 nucleotides read TGTGCCTGGAGTGTAGTGAGGGGTGGAACCGGGGAGCTGTTTTTT. Translation: CAWSVVRGGTGELFF.

This chain connects TRBV7-8 to TRBJ2-5; 12 bases are shared with TRBD1. Germline CDR1 SGHVS, CDR2 FQNEAQ. Trimming at V came to 1 base and at J to 5 bases, leaving 14 bases not matched to a gene. This CDR3 region has 19 residues. In nucleotides, the CDR3 is TGTGCCAGCAGCTTAGTATTCTACGCGGGACAGGGGGCGGGGGAGACCCAGTACTTC. Translating it yields CASSLVFYAGQGAGETQYF.